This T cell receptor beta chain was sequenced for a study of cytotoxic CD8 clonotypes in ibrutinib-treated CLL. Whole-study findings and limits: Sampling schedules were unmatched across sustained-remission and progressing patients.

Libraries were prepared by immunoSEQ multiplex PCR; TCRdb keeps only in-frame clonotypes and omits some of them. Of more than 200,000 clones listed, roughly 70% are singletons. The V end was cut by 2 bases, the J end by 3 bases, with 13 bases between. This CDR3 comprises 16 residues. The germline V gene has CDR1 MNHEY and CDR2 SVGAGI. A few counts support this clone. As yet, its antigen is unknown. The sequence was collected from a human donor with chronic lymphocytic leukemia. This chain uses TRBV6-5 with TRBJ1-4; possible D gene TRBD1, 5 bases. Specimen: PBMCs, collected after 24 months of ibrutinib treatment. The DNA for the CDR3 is TGTGCCAGCAGTTACAGGGAGGGGATGGCTAATGAAAAACTGTTTTTT. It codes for CASSYREGMANEKLFF.